These T cell receptor beta chains were read from a single sample in a study of cytomegalovirus exposure and HLA in healthy donors. Clones were read by immunoSEQ multiplex PCR, and TCRdb kept only the in-frame ones, dropping some. The table shows around 180,000 clones, with 65% to 85% occurring only once. Specimen: PBMCs. These receptors originate from a man between 18 and 29 years old in good health and CMV-seronegative. CDR3s include the opening cysteine and the closing phenylalanine or tryptophan. A D gene is named only where the DNA matches it firmly. Some rows mark clone size as missing; the rest say once, few, many or name a class of expanded clone.

J	size	D	V	DNA	CDR3
TRBJ1-2	-	-	TRBV30	TGTGCCTGGAGTGTATCCCTTTATGGCTACACCTTC	CAWSVSLYGYTF
TRBJ2-1	-	TRBD1	TRBV5-4	TGTGCCAGCAGCTTGGAGCCCGGACAGGGGGCCTACAATGAGCAGTTCTTC	CASSLEPGQGAYNEQFF
TRBJ1-2	-	-	TRBV6-6	TGTGCCAGCAGTTACGGGGGGGGCTACACCTTC	CASSYGGGYTF
TRBJ2-7	-	TRBD2	TRBV7-2	TGTGCCAGCAGCTTCCGAACCGGGACTAGCGGGAGGGCCGCATACGAGCAGTACTTC	CASSFRTGTSGRAAYEQYF
TRBJ1-1	-	TRBD1	TRBV6-5	TGTGCCAGCAGTCGACAGGGCGGAAACACTGAAGCTTTCTTT	CASSRQGGNTEAFF
TRBJ2-3	-	TRBD2	TRBV9	TGTGCCAGCAGCGTCGGGACTAGCGGATCGACGGATACGCAGTATTTT	CASSVGTSGSTDTQYF
TRBJ1-6	once	-	TRBV7-9	TGTGCCAGCAGCATAGGGTACAGGGAATCCTATAATTCACCCCTCCACTTT	CASSIGYRESYNSPLHF
TRBJ2-1	-	TRBD2	TRBV6-1	TGTGCCAGCAGTGAGGGCCTAGCGGGGGGCCTCCCCTACAATGAGCAGTTCTTC	CASSEGLAGGLPYNEQFF
TRBJ1-3	-	-	TRBV25-1	TGTGCCAGCAGTGAAACCGGGAATGGAAACACCATATATTTT	CASSETGNGNTIYF
TRBJ2-3	-	-	TRBV9	TGTGCCAGCAGCGTAGCGGACTTCGCTAGCACAGATACGCAGTATTTT	CASSVADFASTDTQYF
TRBJ2-1	-	-	TRBV7-9	TGTTCCAGCAGCTTAGGACTATACAATGAGCAGTTCTTC	CSSSLGLYNEQFF
TRBJ2-1	-	TRBD2	TRBV7-9	TGTGCCAGCGGCGCTGGATCTGGCGGGGGCTACAATGAGCAGTTCTTC	CASGAGSGGGYNEQFF
TRBJ1-1	-	TRBD1	TRBV7-2	TGTGCCAGCAGCTTAGACGGGACAGGGCCATTGAACACTGAAGCTTTCTTT	CASSLDGTGPLNTEAFF
TRBJ2-1	few	-	TRBV7-9	TGTGCCAGCAGCTCGGGGACTCGACGTGAGCAGTTCTTC	CASSSGTRREQFF
TRBJ1-6	-	-	TRBV9	TGTGCCAGCAGCGTAGGGACACCCGAAAATTCACCCCTCCACTTT	CASSVGTPENSPLHF
TRBJ2-3	once	TRBD1	TRBV5-5	TGTGCCAGCAGCAGGACAGGGCCAGATACGCAGTATTTT	CASSRTGPDTQYF
TRBJ1-3	-	-	TRBV29-1	TGCAGCGCTGTACTGACTGGCCGCTTCTCTGGAAACACCATATATTTT	CSAVLTGRFSGNTIYF
TRBJ2-2	-	-	TRBV14	TGTGCCAGCAGCGCCCGCCTAGCACCGAACACCGGGGAGCTGTTTTTT	CASSARLAPNTGELFF
TRBJ1-3	-	-	TRBV7-9	TGTGCCAGCAGCTTATCTGTGCCAGGGGAAGATTTT	CASSLSVPGEDF
TRBJ2-7	-	-	TRBV6-6	TGTGCCAGCAGTGGCTCGGGGTACGAGCAGTACTTC	CASSGSGYEQYF
TRBJ2-7	few	-	TRBV25-1	TGTGCCAGCAGTGAAGAGGGAGAGGTTGAAGAGCAGTACTTC	CASSEEGEVEEQYF
TRBJ1-1	once	-	TRBV18	TGTGCCAGCTCCCGAGACGAGGTTGAAGCTTTCTTT	CASSRDEVEAFF
TRBJ2-3	few	TRBD1	TRBV27	TGTGCCAGCAGCCTGGGACAGGGGGTAAGCACAGATACGCAGTATTTT	CASSLGQGVSTDTQYF
TRBJ2-1	-	-	TRBV5-8	TGTGCCAGCAGCTTGTTTACTGCAGGGGTGTACAATGAGCAGTTCTTC	CASSLFTAGVYNEQFF
TRBJ1-4	-	-	TRBV27	TGTGCCAGCAGCCAAGTAGGAGGGTCTAATGAAAAACTGTTTTTT	CASSQVGGSNEKLFF
TRBJ2-1	-	TRBD2	TRBV7-6	TGTGCCAGCAGCTTAGATTTTTTAGCGGGAGTTAATGAGCAGTTCTTC	CASSLDFLAGVNEQFF
TRBJ1-3	-	-	TRBV28	TGTGCCAGCAGTGTCAACGGACTGACAGGTGGAAACACCATATATTTT	CASSVNGLTGGNTIYF
TRBJ2-7	-	TRBD2	TRBV7-2	TGTGCCAGCGCGCGACCGGGACTAGCGGGGGGCGGTAGCTACGAGCAGTACTTC	CASARPGLAGGGSYEQYF
TRBJ2-1	-	-	TRBV25-1	TGTGCCAGCAGCTCCGAGAGGCGGGGACGGTCCTACAATGAGCAGTTCTTC	CASSSERRGRSYNEQFF
TRBJ1-1	-	-	TRBV2	TGTGCCAGCAGGCGAATGAACACTGAAGCTTTCTTT	CASRRMNTEAFF
TRBJ2-7	-	-	TRBV28	TGTGCCAGCAGTTCCCCCTCCTTAGCGGCCTCCTACGAGCAGTACTTC	CASSSPSLAASYEQYF
TRBJ1-2	-	-	TRBV7-6	TGTGCCAGCAGCTTAGTACAGGGCGAGGGCTACACCTTC	CASSLVQGEGYTF
TRBJ2-3	-	TRBD2	TRBV7-2	TGTGCCAGCAGCAGGAACTCAGCGGGGGCTAGCACAGATACGCAGTATTTT	CASSRNSAGASTDTQYF
TRBJ1-1	-	TRBD1	TRBV9	TGTGCCAGCAGCGTAATGCAGGGGGCGCTGAACACTGAAGCTTTCTTT	CASSVMQGALNTEAFF
TRBJ2-7	few	-	TRBV29-1	TGCAGCGTTCTCGTTCGGGGACTTTCCTACGAGCAGTACTTC	CSVLVRGLSYEQYF
TRBJ2-7	once	TRBD2	TRBV9	TGTGCCAGCAGTGCTAGCGGGAGTGGATTCTACGAGCAGTACTTC	CASSASGSGFYEQYF
TRBJ1-1	-	-	TRBV21-1	TGTGCCAGCAGCAAAGCGCTTGGGGATGCGGAGTATACTGATACCAGGACTAACACTGAAGCTTTCTTT	CASSKALGDAEYTDTRTNTEAFF